The TCR beta chain under discussion was sequenced for a study of T cells in Graves' hyperthyroidism and ophthalmopathy. TCR beta CDR3 sequences were amplified from RNA transcripts. HTBI primers were the set used in a first-round RT-PCR of the TCR CDR3. Each CDR3 protein gets one entry after TCRdb re-called the multiplex PCR reads with MiXCR. The sample has about 720,000 distinct CDR3 sequences, approximately 16% seen once. Overall study findings and caveats: Ophthalmopathy stood apart from stable hyperthyroidism in a 13 V-J model.

There are 16 residues in the CDR3. From germline, CDR1 is PRHDT and CDR2 FYEKMQ (reference sequence). On this clonotype itself: What it binds is unknown. At one end the junction does not follow the germline gene, possibly because of a read error.

The TCR sequence derives from a man between 18 and 29 years old with Graves' hyperthyroidism. This chain connects TRBV13 to TRBJ2-3, with D unresolved. The specimen was blood. CDR3 DNA: TGTGCCAGCACCTTAGGGCCCCCTACGGGCACAGATACGCAGTATTTT. Its protein is CASTLGPPTGTDTQYF.